This T cell receptor beta chain was sequenced in a study of T cell changes during pregnancy in multiple sclerosis. Here immunoSEQ multiplex PCR was the method, and the copy in TCRdb shows in-frame clones only, minus some. The profile covers some 11,000 clones, with 70% to 90% appearing a single time and approximately 14% taken by the ten largest. V lost 3 bases and J lost 5, with 16 bases in between. The CDR3 has 14 amino acids. CDR1 GTSNPN and CDR2 SVGIG come from the germline V gene (reference sequence). The rearrangement uses TRBV30 and TRBJ1-1, with D possibly matching TRBD1 (5 bases). The sequence derives from a female donor in good health, enrolled as a control in a pregnancy study. The sample consisted of CD8+ T cells from peripheral blood mononuclear cells, taken in the second trimester of pregnancy. CDR3 region: CAWSFTWGGTEAFF. CDR3 nucleotide sequence: TGTGCCTGGAGCTTCACGTGGGGGGGTACTGAAGCTTTCTTT.